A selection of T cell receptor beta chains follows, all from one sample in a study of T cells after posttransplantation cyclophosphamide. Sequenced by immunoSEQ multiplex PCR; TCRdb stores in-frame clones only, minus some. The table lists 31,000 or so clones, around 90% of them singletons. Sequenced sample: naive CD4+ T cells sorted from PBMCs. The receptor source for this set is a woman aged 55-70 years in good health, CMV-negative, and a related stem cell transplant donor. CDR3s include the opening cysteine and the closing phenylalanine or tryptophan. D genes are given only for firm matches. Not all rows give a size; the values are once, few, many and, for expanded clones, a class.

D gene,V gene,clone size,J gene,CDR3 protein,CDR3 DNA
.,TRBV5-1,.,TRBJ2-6,CASSLYTGANVLTF,TGCGCCAGCAGCTTGTACACCGGGGCCAACGTCCTGACTTTC
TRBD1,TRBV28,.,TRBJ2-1,CASRQGRFGYNEQFF,TGTGCCAGCAGACAGGGGCGATTCGGGTACAATGAGCAGTTCTTC
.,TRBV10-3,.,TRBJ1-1,CAISEAQGMNTEAFF,TGTGCCATCAGTGAGGCACAGGGAATGAACACTGAAGCTTTCTTT
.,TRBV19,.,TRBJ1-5,CASRRANQPQHF,TGTGCCTCCCGGAGGGCAAATCAGCCCCAGCATTTT
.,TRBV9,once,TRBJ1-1,CASSGRHGGTEAFF,TGTGCCAGCAGCGGGCGACACGGGGGGACTGAAGCTTTCTTT
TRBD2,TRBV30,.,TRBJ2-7,CAWSVGGLAYEQYF,TGTGCCTGGAGTGTAGGCGGACTAGCGTACGAGCAGTACTTC
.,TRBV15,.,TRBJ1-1,CATSRDLTSGPEAFF,TGTGCCACCAGCAGAGACTTAACATCTGGCCCTGAAGCTTTCTTT
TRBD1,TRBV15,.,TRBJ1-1,CATSKGGAGNTEAFF,TGTGCCACCAGCAAAGGGGGCGCAGGGAACACTGAAGCTTTCTTT
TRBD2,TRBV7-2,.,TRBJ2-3,CASSLGGLTDTQYF,TGTGCCAGCAGCTTGGGAGGGCTCACAGATACGCAGTATTTT
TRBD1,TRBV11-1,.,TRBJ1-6,CARGQGEVGYNSPLHF,TGTGCCAGGGGACAGGGGGAGGTCGGATATAATTCACCCCTCCACTTT
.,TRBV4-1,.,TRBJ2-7,CASSQDTEPYEQYF,TGCGCCAGCAGCCAAGATACTGAACCCTACGAGCAGTACTTC
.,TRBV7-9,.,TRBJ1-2,CASSLESGSVNGYTF,TGTGCCAGCAGCTTAGAGTCGGGATCGGTCAATGGCTACACCTTC
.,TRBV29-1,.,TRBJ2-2,CSAGGEVTGELFF,TGCAGCGCAGGTGGGGAGGTCACCGGGGAGCTGTTTTTT
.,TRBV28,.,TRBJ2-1,CASSFGDSSYNEQFF,TGTGCCAGCAGTTTCGGGGATAGCTCCTACAATGAGCAGTTCTTC
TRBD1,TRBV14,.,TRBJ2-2,CASSERQGKTGELFF,TGTGCCAGCAGCGAGCGACAGGGAAAGACCGGGGAGCTGTTTTTT
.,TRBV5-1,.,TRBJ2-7,CASSSTGIYEQYF,TGCGCCAGCAGCAGTACAGGGATCTACGAGCAGTACTTC
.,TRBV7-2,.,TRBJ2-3,CASSLTRSTDTQYF,TGTGCCAGCAGCTTGACGCGGAGCACAGATACGCAGTATTTT
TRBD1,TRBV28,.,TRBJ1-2,CASSAPGQKGGYTF,TGTGCCAGCAGTGCGCCGGGACAGAAGGGTGGCTACACCTTC
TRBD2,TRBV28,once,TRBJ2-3,CASGSGSTDTQYF,TGTGCCAGTGGTAGCGGGAGCACAGATACGCAGTATTTT
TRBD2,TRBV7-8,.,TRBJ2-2,CASSLTGLASGELFF,TGTGCCAGCAGCTTAACGGGACTAGCATCCGGGGAGCTGTTTTTT
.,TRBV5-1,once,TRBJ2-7,CASSPNAGLPSYEQYF,TGCGCCAGCAGCCCGAACGCGGGCCTACCCTCCTACGAGCAGTACTTC
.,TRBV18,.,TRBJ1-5,CASSHSGTENQPQHF,TGTGCCAGCTCACACTCCGGGACTGAAAATCAGCCCCAGCATTTT
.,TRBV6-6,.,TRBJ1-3,CASSPSSSDTIYF,TGTGCCAGCAGCCCAAGCTCATCGGACACCATATATTTT
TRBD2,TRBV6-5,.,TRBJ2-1,CARSYASGGANEQFF,TGTGCCCGCAGTTATGCTAGCGGGGGGGCCAATGAGCAGTTCTTC
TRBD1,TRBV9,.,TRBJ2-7,CASSSGGQGVNEQYF,TGTGCCAGCAGCTCAGGGGGCCAGGGGGTAAACGAGCAGTACTTC
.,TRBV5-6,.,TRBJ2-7,CASSPPGQRTTRQYF,TGTGCCAGCAGCCCCCCGGGACAGAGGACTACGCGGCAGTACTTC
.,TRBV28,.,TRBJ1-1,CASSFAVKREAFF,TGTGCCAGCAGTTTCGCAGTTAAGCGGGAAGCTTTCTTT
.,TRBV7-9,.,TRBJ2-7,CASSLGGERYEQYF,TGTGCCAGCAGCTTAGGAGGAGAGAGATACGAGCAGTACTTC
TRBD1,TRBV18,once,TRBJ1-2,CASSFGTGGSYGYTF,TGTGCCAGCTCATTCGGCACAGGGGGGAGCTATGGCTACACCTTC
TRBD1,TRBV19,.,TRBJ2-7,CASSIARGRFEQYF,TGTGCCAGTAGTATAGCCAGGGGGCGCTTCGAGCAGTACTTC
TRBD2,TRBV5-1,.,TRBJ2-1,CASSFVRSSGGYNEQFF,TGCGCCAGCAGCTTCGTCCGCTCTAGCGGGGGGTACAATGAGCAGTTCTTC
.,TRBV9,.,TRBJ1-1,CASSSRGEAFF,TGTGCCAGCAGCTCGAGGGGGGAAGCTTTCTTT
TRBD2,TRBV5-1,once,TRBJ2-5,CASSLGASGGRETQYF,TGCGCCAGCAGCTTGGGGGCTAGCGGGGGCCGGGAGACCCAGTACTTC
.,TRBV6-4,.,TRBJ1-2,CASSPGHPYGYTF,TGTGCCAGCAGTCCGGGACACCCATATGGCTACACCTTC
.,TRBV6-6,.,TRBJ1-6,CASSRAVSFLASPLHF,TGTGCCAGCAGCCGAGCGGTCTCTTTCCTTGCTTCACCCCTCCACTTT
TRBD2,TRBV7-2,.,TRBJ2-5,CASSLVVAGKRETQYF,TGTGCCAGCAGCTTAGTGGTAGCGGGAAAGAGGGAGACCCAGTACTTC
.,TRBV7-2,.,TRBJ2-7,CASSNRAYEQYF,TGTGCCAGCAGCAACAGGGCCTACGAGCAGTACTTC
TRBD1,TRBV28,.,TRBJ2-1,CASIPNRGEQFF,TGTGCCAGCATCCCAAACAGGGGTGAGCAGTTCTTC
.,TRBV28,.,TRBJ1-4,CASRGSWNEKLFF,TGTGCCAGCAGGGGCAGTTGGAATGAAAAACTGTTTTTT
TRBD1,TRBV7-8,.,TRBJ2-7,CASSLTRDRSFYEQYF,TGTGCCAGCAGCTTAACCCGGGACAGGAGTTTCTACGAGCAGTACTTC
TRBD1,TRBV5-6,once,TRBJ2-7,CASSLRYNRQGSYEQYF,TGTGCCAGCAGCTTGCGATATAATCGACAGGGTTCCTACGAGCAGTACTTC
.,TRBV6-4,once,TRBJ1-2,CATRQDPFNYGYTF,TGTGCCACCAGACAGGACCCCTTTAACTATGGCTACACCTTC
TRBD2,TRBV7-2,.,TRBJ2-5,CASSLALKTSGGFLYF,TGTGCCAGCAGCTTAGCGCTGAAGACTAGCGGGGGGTTTTTATACTTC
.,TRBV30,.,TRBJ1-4,CAWSALDTDNEKLFF,TGTGCCTGGAGTGCCCTGGACACCGATAATGAAAAACTGTTTTTT
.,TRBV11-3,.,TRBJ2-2,CASSLGAQGELFF,TGTGCCAGCAGCTTGGGGGCTCAGGGGGAGCTGTTTTTT
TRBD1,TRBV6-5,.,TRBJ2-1,CASSYSWTGDEQFF,TGTGCCAGCAGTTACTCATGGACAGGCGATGAGCAGTTCTTC
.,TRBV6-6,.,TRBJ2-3,CASAEQADTQYF,TGTGCCAGCGCGGAACAAGCAGATACGCAGTATTTT
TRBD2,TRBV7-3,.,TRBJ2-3,CASSLTRTSGALIGDTQYF,TGTGCCAGCAGCTTAACACGGACTAGCGGGGCGCTGATCGGGGATACGCAGTATTTT
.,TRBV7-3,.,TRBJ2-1,CASSLIADYNEQFF,TGTGCCAGCAGCTTAATCGCGGACTACAATGAGCAGTTCTTC
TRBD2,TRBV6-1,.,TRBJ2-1,CASSGGGSGSDEQFF,TGTGCCAGCAGTGGTGGAGGAAGCGGGAGCGATGAGCAGTTCTTC
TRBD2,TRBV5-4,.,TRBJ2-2,CASSLASGSGELFF,TGTGCCAGCAGCTTGGCTAGCGGGAGCGGGGAGCTGTTTTTT
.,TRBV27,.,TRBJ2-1,CASSPRAAYNEQFF,TGTGCCAGCAGTCCAAGAGCGGCCTACAATGAGCAGTTCTTC
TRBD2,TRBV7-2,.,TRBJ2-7,CASSSLSGAYEQYF,TGTGCCAGCAGCTCGCTTAGCGGGGCCTACGAGCAGTACTTC
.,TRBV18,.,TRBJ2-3,CASSPGATDTQYF,TGTGCCAGCTCACCAGGAGCCACAGATACGCAGTATTTT